One and the same sample provided the 23 T cell receptor beta chains below, sequenced in a study of T cells in women clearing cervical HPV infection. Sequencing used immunoSEQ multiplex PCR; TCRdb keeps in-frame clones, though not all of them. The sample table includes some 19,000 clones. The sample comprised blood buffy coat. The receptors originated from a woman aged 18 to 69 with a cervical HPV16 infection that either progressed to CIN3+ or cleared (not recorded which).

About this clone: The CDR3 end lies 3 residues beyond the end of the read and is filled in from the germline J gene. The chain couples TRBV7-8 to TRBJ1-6; 7 positions match TRBD1. Germline CDR1 and CDR2: SGHVS and FQNEAQ. This CDR3 is built from 16 residues. Unmatched junction bases numbered 10, after V lost 1 base and J lost 10 bases. CDR3 sequence reads: CASSLGETGLYSPLHF. CDR3 bases read: TGTGCCAGCAGCTTAGGGGAGACAGGGTTATACTCACCC.

Considering frequency, this clone is medium-sized. The CDR3 is cut off 3 residues early in the read; its end comes from the germline J gene. The chain joins TRBV2 to TRBJ1-2; TRBD1 agrees at 9 bases. The germline gives CDR1 SNHLY, CDR2 FYNNEI. There are 18 residues in the CDR3. CDR3 in amino acids: CASRKGQGPRVFADTYTF. Partial CDR3 DNA: TGTGCCAGCAGGAAGGGACAGGGTCCTAGAGTATTTGCAGATACC.

As to this clone: The read gets to within 3 residues of the CDR3 end, and the germline J gene fills in the rest. The chain recombines TRBV5-1 with TRBJ2-7, with 7 positions matching TRBD1. This CDR3 is built from 15 residues. CDR1 is SGHRS and CDR2 is YFSETQ in the germline V gene. V lost 4 bases, J lost 3 bases, and 10 bases stayed unmatched. CDR3 residues: CASSPLGTEGYEQYF. The sequenced part of the CDR3 DNA is TGCGCCAGCAGCCCCCTAGGGACAGAGGGCTACGAG.

Notes on this clone: The read terminates 3 residues before the CDR3 end, so the remaining end is supplied by the germline J gene. This chain uses TRBV7-9 with TRBJ1-4, with D possibly matching TRBD1 (6 bases). The CDR3 extends over 15 amino acids. Trimming removed 5 bases at V and 0 bases at J, with 10 bases between. The germline V gene encodes CDR1 SEHNR and CDR2 FQNEAQ (reference sequence). CDR3 bases read: TGTGCCAGCAGCCTTTCAGGGGCAACTAATGAAAAA. Residues: CASSLSGATNEK. The entire CDR3 protein is CASSLSGATNEKLFF.

The CDR3 bases that were read are TGTGCCAGCAGCTTAGGAACGTTTACGGGCACTGAA. Residues: CASSLGTFTGTE. From start to end, the CDR3 is CASSLGTFTGTEAFF. The rearrangement joins TRBV7-9 to TRBJ1-1; the D is unclear. Sequencing ends 3 residues short of the CDR3 end; the germline J gene provides the rest. The length of the CDR3 is 15 residues. Germline V CDR1 and CDR2: SEHNR, FQNEAQ (reference sequence). The V end lost 1 base, the J end lost 4 bases, and 13 bases lay between the germline ends.

As regards this clone: The CDR3 end lies 3 residues beyond the end of the read and is filled in from the germline J gene. This chain uses TRBV5-1 with TRBJ2-6, with TRBD1 as a possible D gene (6 bases). Germline values: CDR1 SGHRS, CDR2 YFSETQ. This CDR3 spans 16 amino acids. V gave up 4 bases and J gave up 3 bases, with 14 bases separating them. This chain's CDR3 is CASSIPQGNGANVLTF. Incomplete CDR3 DNA: TGCGCCAGCAGCATCCCACAGGGAAATGGGGCCAACGTC.

With regard to this clone: The missing CDR3 end, 3 residues past where the read stops, is filled in from the germline J gene. This sequence joins TRBV6-2 or TRBV6-3 and TRBJ1-5; TRBD1 is a possible D gene (6 bases). The CDR3 contains 15 residues. V was cut by 2 bases and J by 2 bases, with 10 bases left in between. Germline CDR1 reads MNHEY; CDR2 reads SVGEGT. The sequenced CDR3 bases are TGTGCCAGCAGTTACGGGTCAGGGGGCAATCAGCCC. Translation gives CASSYGSGGNQP. The whole CDR3 region reads CASSYGSGGNQPQHF.

To note about this clone: Coverage ceases 3 residues before the CDR3 finishes, and the germline J gene fills in the end. V gene TRBV18 combines with J gene TRBJ2-1, with TRBD2 matching over 16 bases. Trimming at V came to 6 bases and at J to 7 bases, leaving 3 bases not matched to a gene. The CDR3 consists of 15 residues. The germline V gene encodes CDR1 KGHSH and CDR2 LQKENI. The CDR3 DNA, read in part, is TGTGCCAGCTCCGGGACTAGCGGGGGGGCAAATGAG. Translated, it gives CASSGTSGGANE. The full CDR3 protein is CASSGTSGGANEQFF. The variable domain in full, with the rest retrieved from reference TRBV18 and TRBJ2-1, is NAGVMQNPRHLVRRRGQEARLRCSPMKGHSHVYWYRQLPEEGLKFMVYLQKENIIDESGMPKERFSAEFPKEGPSILRIQQVVRGDSAAYFCASSGTSGGANEQFFGPGTRLTVL.

Notes on this clone: Sequencing ends 3 residues short of the CDR3 end; the germline J gene provides the rest. V usage is TRBV6-2 or TRBV6-3 and J usage is TRBJ2-7, with D perhaps TRBD1 (6 bases). The V gene lost 5 bases and the J gene lost 0 bases, with 14 bases spanning the gap. The CDR3 has 15 amino acids. Germline values: CDR1 MNHEY, CDR2 SVGEGT. The CDR3 DNA, read in part, is TGTGCCAGCAGTAACGAACAGGGAATCTCCTACGAG. It encodes CASSNEQGISYE. The entire CDR3 protein is CASSNEQGISYEQYF.

In regard to this clone: The sequence runs out 3 residues before the end of the CDR3; the remainder is reconstructed from the germline J gene. The chain is built from TRBV18 and TRBJ1-2, with a tentative D call TRBD1 (6 bases). CDR1 KGHSH and CDR2 LQKENI come from the germline V gene. This CDR3 has 17 residues. The part of the CDR3 DNA that was read is TGTGCCAGCTCACCACTTGCTAGCGGGGGGGCAACAGATACC. Protein sequence: CASSPLASGGATDT. The full CDR3 is CASSPLASGGATDTYTF.

Concerning this clone: The CDR3 is cut off 3 residues early in the read; its end comes from the germline J gene. V gene TRBV19 combines with J gene TRBJ1-5; a possible D gene is TRBD1 (6 bases). CDR3 length: 13 residues. V lost 5 bases to trimming and J lost 7 bases, with 12 bases between them. From germline, CDR1 is LNHDA and CDR2 SQIVND (reference sequence). The CDR3 protein is CASSGTSVQPQHF. CDR3 DNA (partial): TGTGCCAGTAGTGGGACATCGGTACAGCCC.

On this clone itself: Sequence at one end of the junction differs from germline and may be a read error. The read ends 3 residues before the CDR3 terminus; that terminus is restored from the germline J gene. The V call is TRBV7-7, the J call TRBJ2-5, with TRBD1 matching 10 bases. The CDR3 is 15 amino acids. The germline V gene encodes CDR1 SSHAT and CDR2 FNYEAQ (reference sequence). CDR3 DNA, as far as it was read: TGTGCTAGCAGCCCAGACAGGGGGCCGGGAGAGACC. It codes for CASSPDRGPGET. In full, the CDR3 is CASSPDRGPGETQYF.

Points on this clone: The read finishes 3 residues shy of the CDR3 end, and the germline J gene is used to complete it. The gene calls are TRBV20-1 and TRBJ2-1, with TRBD2 matching over 12 bases. With 5 bases clipped from V and 0 bases from J, the junction kept 11 bases outside the gene matches. The CDR3 extends over 18 amino acids. In germline, CDR1 is DFQATT, CDR2 SNEGSKA (reference sequence). CDR3: CSAQRKTSGRSSYNEQFF. The CDR3 bases that were read are TGCAGTGCTCAACGTAAGACTAGCGGGAGAAGCTCCTACAATGAG.

A remark on this clone: The read ends 3 residues early relative to the CDR3; the germline J gene fills the gap. This chain links TRBV30 with TRBJ1-6; the D is unclear. The V and J ends lost 4 bases and 7 bases respectively, with 17 bases between them. The CDR3 runs to 15 residues. Per germline, CDR1 GTSNPN and CDR2 SVGIG (reference sequence). The CDR3 bases that were read are TGTGCCTGGATTCGGTCAGACTCCGAGAATTCACCC. Residues: CAWIRSDSENSP. The full CDR3 protein is CAWIRSDSENSPLHF.

Points on this clone: The read halts 3 residues ahead of the CDR3 end, with the missing end drawn from the germline J gene. V usage is TRBV2 and J usage is TRBJ2-7, with 7 nucleotides matching TRBD1. The CDR3 runs 13 residues. Germline CDR1 and CDR2: SNHLY and FYNNEI. After removal of 6 bases from V and 5 bases from J, the junction contained 7 bases not matched to a gene. The sequenced part of the CDR3 DNA is TGTGCCAGCAGAAGGACAGGAACCGACGAG. Its protein product is CASRRTGTDE. The entire CDR3 is CASRRTGTDEQYF.

Points on this clone: The read comes to an end 3 residues before the CDR3 does, leaving the germline J gene to fill in the end. V gene TRBV20-1 combines with J gene TRBJ1-5; 11 bases fit TRBD1. V shed 0 bases, J shed 3 bases, and the junction held 7 bases outside the gene matches. Germline CDR1 and CDR2: DFQATT and SNEGSKA (reference sequence). CDR3 size: 17 residues. This CDR3 reads CSARDQGTGGYNQPQHF. CDR3 bases read: TGCAGTGCTAGAGATCAAGGGACAGGGGGATACAATCAGCCC.

A word on this clone: The sequence runs out 3 residues before the end of the CDR3; the remainder is reconstructed from the germline J gene. The chain recombines TRBV5-6 with TRBJ2-1; D is possibly TRBD2 (5 bases). The V and J ends lost 5 bases and 6 bases respectively, with 18 bases between them. CDR1 is SGHDT and CDR2 is YYEEEE in the germline V gene. This CDR3 spans 15 amino acids. The sequenced CDR3 bases are TGTGCCAGCAGTTTGCCGGGTTCTAGCTCCAATGAG. This encodes CASSLPGSSSNE. The complete CDR3 protein is CASSLPGSSSNEQFF.

CDR3 sequence: CSARTGQNTEAFF. The part of the CDR3 DNA that was read is TGCAGTGCTAGGACAGGCCAGAACACTGAA. The genes are TRBV20-1 and TRBJ1-1, with TRBD1 as a possible D gene (6 bases). Coverage ceases 3 residues before the CDR3 finishes, and the germline J gene fills in the end. With 3 bases removed from V and 1 base from J, the gap between germline ends came to 9 bases. The CDR3 consists of 13 residues. Germline V CDR1 and CDR2: DFQATT, SNEGSKA (reference sequence).

As regards this clone: At one of its ends the junction is not consistent with the germline gene, which may arise from a read error. The sequenced CDR3 bases are TGCGGCGTATCCCAGGTAAACACTGAA. Amino acid sequence: CGVSQVNTE. The complete CDR3 sequence is CGVSQVNTEAFF. This sequence joins TRBV29-1 and TRBJ1-1; D is unresolved. The read falls 3 residues short of the CDR3 end, and the missing part is taken from the germline J gene. The length of the CDR3 is 12 residues. Germline CDR1 reads SQVTM; CDR2 reads ANQGSEA. The full variable domain, rest sourced from reference TRBV29-1 and TRBJ1-1, is SAVISQKPSRDICQRGTSLTIQCQVDSQVTMMFWYRQQPGQSLTLIATANQGSEATYESGFVIDKFPISRPNLTFSTLTVSNMSPEDSSIYLCGVSQVNTEAFFGQGTRLTVV.

Comments on this clone: The observed sequence ends 3 residues before the CDR3 terminus, with the missing tail filled in from the germline J gene. The chain joins TRBV20-1 to TRBJ2-1; a possible D gene is TRBD1 (5 bases). CDR1 and CDR2 from the germline V gene are DFQATT and SNEGSKA (reference sequence). The ends were cut back, 0 bases at V and 5 bases at J, with 11 bases in the middle. The CDR3 loop spans 14 amino acids. Partial CDR3 DNA: TGCAGTGCTAGAGAAATGACAGCTAACAATGAG. This encodes CSAREMTANNE. The whole CDR3 sequence is CSAREMTANNEQFF.

The CDR3 region is CASGLQGVTSPLFF. The CDR3 bases that were read are TGTGCCAGCGGGTTACAGGGGGTAACTTCACCA. The rearrangement uses TRBV5-6 and TRBJ1-4; TRBD1 agrees at 8 bases. The read stops 3 residues short of the end of the CDR3; the missing end is completed from the germline J gene. CDR1 SGHDT and CDR2 YYEEEE come from the germline V gene. The CDR3 runs to 14 residues.

About this clone itself: The CDR3 end lies 3 residues beyond the end of the read and is filled in from the germline J gene. The chain employs TRBV7-9 and TRBJ1-2; weak D call: TRBD1 (6 bases). CDR3 length: 14 amino acids. Germline V lookup: CDR1 SEHNR, CDR2 FQNEAQ (reference sequence). CDR3 sequence: CASSPTGITDTYTF. CDR3 DNA, as far as it was read: TGTGCCAGCAGCCCGACAGGAATCACAGATACC.

For this clone: The CDR3 end falls 3 residues outside the read, so it is completed with the germline J gene. V gene TRBV18 combines with J gene TRBJ1-2; D might be TRBD1 (5 bases). Per the germline V gene, CDR1 is KGHSH and CDR2 is LQKENI. This CDR3 comprises 18 residues. Partial CDR3 DNA: TGTGCCAGCTCACCACTATCAGGGCTCTCGGTAGCCAAAAACATC. Amino acids: CASSPLSGLSVAKNI. The full-length CDR3 reads as CASSPLSGLSVAKNIYTF.